Each of the 8 T cell receptor beta chains below was sequenced from the same sample in a study of shared T cell receptors in the human thymus. Profiled with immunoSEQ multiplex PCR; TCRdb holds only in-frame clones, not every one. Of 600,000 or so clones listed, more than 70% are singletons. This sample was also put to use in a study of human thymus T cells.

Sequencing used thymocytes. The origin of the receptors is a boy younger than two with a congenital heart defect.

This clone was seen only a few times. The chain is built from TRBV25-1 and TRBJ1-1, with D unclear. Trimming stripped 3 bases from V and 8 bases from J, with 13 bases between. CDR1 is MGHDK, CDR2 SYGVNS, per germline. The CDR3 has 13 amino acids. CDR3 sequence (DNA): TGTGCCAGCAGTGACCATGTAACGCAGGAAGCTTTCTTT. This translates into CASSDHVTQEAFF.

The V and J genes are TRBV27 and TRBJ2-7, with D unclear. The CDR3 sequence is 14 residues long. Trimming cost V 3 bases and J 0 bases, with 9 bases left between them. The germline gives CDR1 MNHEY, CDR2 SMNVEV (reference sequence). The DNA for the CDR3 is TGTGCCAGCAGTTTTCTTGGCAGCTCCTACGAGCAGTACTTC. Its protein product is CASSFLGSSYEQYF.

V is TRBV19 and J is TRBJ2-7; 15 bases are shared with TRBD2. V shed 5 bases, J shed 9 bases, and the junction held 5 bases outside the gene matches. The CDR3 loop spans 14 amino acids. CDR1 is LNHDA and CDR2 is SQIVND in the germline V gene (reference sequence). The CDR3 reads CASSAGTSGRPQYF. CDR3 sequence (DNA): TGTGCCAGTAGTGCTGGGACTAGCGGGAGGCCGCAGTACTTC. Together with reference TRBV19 and TRBJ2-7, the CDR3 gives the full variable domain: DGGITQSPKYLFRKEGQNVTLSCEQNLNHDAMYWYRQDPGQGLRLIYYSQIVNDFQKGDIAEGYSVSREKKESFPLTVTSAQKNPTAFYLCASSAGTSGRPQYFGPGTRLTVT.

The V and J genes are TRBV30 and TRBJ2-7, with 13 bases lining up with TRBD2. Germline values: CDR1 GTSNPN, CDR2 SVGIG (reference sequence). The CDR3 covers 14 residues. V trimming: 5 bases; J trimming: 2 bases; junction bases outside the gene matches: 3. The CDR3 is CAWELAGGPYEQYF. The DNA for the CDR3 is TGTGCCTGGGAACTAGCGGGAGGGCCCTACGAGCAGTACTTC. The full variable domain, completed using reference TRBV30 and TRBJ2-7, is SQTIHQWPATLVQPVGSPLSLECTVEGTSNPNLYWYRQAAGRGLQLLFYSVGIGQISSEVPQNLSASRPQDRQFILSSKKLLLSDSGFYLCAWELAGGPYEQYFGPGTRLTVT.

The V and J genes are TRBV2 and TRBJ1-4; 10 bases are a match to TRBD1. Germline values: CDR1 SNHLY, CDR2 FYNNEI. The CDR3 spans 14 residues. J gave up 6 bases and V 9 bases, and 7 bases lay outside the gene matches. The CDR3 protein is CASKTGGVDEKLFF. The CDR3 DNA sequence: TGTGCCAGTAAGACAGGGGGCGTCGATGAAAAACTGTTTTTT.

This chain connects TRBV7-2 to TRBJ1-2, with D possibly being TRBD1 (6 bases). CDR3 length equals 13 residues. The germline gives CDR1 SGHTA, CDR2 FQGNSA. V lost 5 bases to trimming and J lost 7 bases, with 14 bases between them. The CDR3 DNA sequence: TGTGCCAGCAGCCTCACAGGGTTATTTGGCTACACCTTC. Translated, it gives CASSLTGLFGYTF.

This sequence joins TRBV27 and TRBJ2-7; maybe TRBD2 (6 bases). Germline CDR1 MNHEY, CDR2 SMNVEV (reference sequence). This CDR3 is 13 amino acids long. The ends were cut back, 8 bases at V and 5 bases at J, with 16 bases in the middle. The CDR3 DNA reads as TGTGCCAGCTCCCTTACAGCGGGTCACGAGCAGTACTTC. Translating it yields CASSLTAGHEQYF.

The V gene is TRBV4-3, the J gene TRBJ2-3; D perhaps matches TRBD1 (6 bases). V shed 0 bases and J shed 1 base, with 8 bases lying between them. CDR3 length: 15 amino acids. The V gene's germline CDR1 is LGHNA and CDR2 YSLEER. CDR3 nucleotide sequence: TGCGCCAGCAGCCAAGATGGGGGCCGCACAGATACGCAGTATTTT. It specifies CASSQDGGRTDTQYF.